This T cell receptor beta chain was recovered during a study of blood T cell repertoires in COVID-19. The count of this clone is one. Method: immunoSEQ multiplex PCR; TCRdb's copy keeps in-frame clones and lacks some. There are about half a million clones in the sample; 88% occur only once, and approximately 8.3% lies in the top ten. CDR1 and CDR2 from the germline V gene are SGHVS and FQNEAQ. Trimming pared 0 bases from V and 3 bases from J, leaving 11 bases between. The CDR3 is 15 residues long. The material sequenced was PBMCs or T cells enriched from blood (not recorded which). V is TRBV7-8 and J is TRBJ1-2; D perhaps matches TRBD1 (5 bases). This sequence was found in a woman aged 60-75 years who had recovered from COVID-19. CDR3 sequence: CASSLAWGGYYGYTF. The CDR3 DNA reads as TGTGCCAGCAGCTTAGCCTGGGGGGGGTACTATGGCTACACCTTC.